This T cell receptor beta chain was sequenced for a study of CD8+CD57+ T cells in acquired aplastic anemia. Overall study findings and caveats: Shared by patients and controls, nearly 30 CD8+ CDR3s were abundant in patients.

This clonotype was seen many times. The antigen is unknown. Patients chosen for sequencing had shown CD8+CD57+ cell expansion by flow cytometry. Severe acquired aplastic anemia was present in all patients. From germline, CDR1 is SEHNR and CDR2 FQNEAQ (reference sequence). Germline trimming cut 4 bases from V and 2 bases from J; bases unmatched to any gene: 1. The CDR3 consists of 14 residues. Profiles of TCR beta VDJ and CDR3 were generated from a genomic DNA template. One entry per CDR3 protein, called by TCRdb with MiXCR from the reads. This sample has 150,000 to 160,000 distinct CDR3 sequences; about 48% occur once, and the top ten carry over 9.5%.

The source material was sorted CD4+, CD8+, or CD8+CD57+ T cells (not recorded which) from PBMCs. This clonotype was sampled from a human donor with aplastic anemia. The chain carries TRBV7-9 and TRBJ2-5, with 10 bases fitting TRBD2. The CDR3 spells CASSYSGGQETQYF. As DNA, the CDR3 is TGTGCCAGCAGCTATAGCGGGGGGCAAGAGACCCAGTACTTC.